The 15 T cell receptor beta chains in this list originate from one sample, sequenced in a study of cytomegalovirus exposure and HLA in healthy donors. Primers: 60 Vbeta forward and 13 Jbeta reverse. The assay was immunoSEQ multiplex PCR, and TCRdb's table has in-frame clones only and misses some. The data show 200,000 to 250,000 clones, 65% to 80% seen once. Material for sequencing was PBMCs. The receptors stem from a girl between 2 and 10 years old in good health and CMV-seronegative.

J is TRBJ1-2 and V is TRBV1; TRBD1 is taken as the D call from the table, unchecked against the DNA. TRBV1 constitutes a pseudogene. This CDR3 region has 15 residues. The CDR3: CTSSQDDRGAWGYTF. As DNA, the CDR3 is TGCACCAGCAGCCAAGACGACAGGGGGGCGTGGGGCTACACCTTC.

The chain uses TRBV19 and TRBJ2-7; 9 bases agree with TRBD2. The CDR3 is 15 residues long. Germline loops: CDR1 LNHDA, CDR2 SQIVND (reference sequence). The V segment lost 3 bases and the J segment 7 bases; nucleotides outside the gene matches: 10. This CDR3 is CASSIRGLASFEQYF. The CDR3 nucleotides are TGTGCCAGTAGTATTCGAGGACTAGCGTCGTTTGAGCAGTACTTC.

The V gene is TRBV7-6, the J gene TRBJ2-7; 7 positions match TRBD2. V lost 6 bases, J lost 6 bases, and 5 bases stayed unmatched. CDR3 length: 12 amino acids. The germline V gene encodes CDR1 SGHVS and CDR2 FNYEAQ. Here the CDR3 DNA reads TGTGCCAGCAGTAAGGGAGGGCCCGAGCAGTACTTC. Protein product: CASSKGGPEQYF.

The J gene is TRBJ2-3, the V gene TRBV29-1, with 8 positions matching TRBD1. Germline V gives CDR1 SQVTM, CDR2 ANQGSEA. V was pared by 8 bases and J by 2 bases, with 9 bases of the junction left unmatched. The CDR3 totals 14 residues. The CDR3: CSHSAGGLTDTQYF. CDR3 nucleotide sequence: TGCAGCCATAGTGCAGGGGGCCTCACAGATACGCAGTATTTT.

The chain couples TRBV2 to TRBJ2-5, with TRBD2 matching 9 bases. The J call may be in error: the DNA end matches TRBJ2-7 better. This CDR3 comprises 13 residues. Germline assignment: CDR1 SNHLY and CDR2 FYNNEI. In DNA, the CDR3 is TGTGCCAGAGGCCTAGCGGGGACCTACGAGCAGTACTTC. The encoded protein is CARGLAGTYEQYF.

This clone was detected a few times. The chain employs TRBV5-1 and TRBJ1-1; 9 positions agree with TRBD1. V trimming: 5 bases; J trimming: 4 bases; junction bases outside the gene matches: 3. Germline CDR1 is SGHRS and CDR2 is YFSETQ. The CDR3 contains 13 residues. CDR3 bases: TGCGCCAGCAGACAGGGGGCCGGCACTGAAGCTTTCTTT. This gives the protein CASRQGAGTEAFF.

This clone showed up just a few times. The J gene is TRBJ1-5, the V gene TRBV6-4, with no clear D. The germline V gene encodes CDR1 MRHNA and CDR2 SNTAGT. The CDR3 has 16 amino acids. Deletions cut 7 bases from V and 7 bases from J, with 23 bases between. The CDR3 DNA reads as TGTGCCAGCAAGTTGAGTTTCGGGGTCTGGGCCCAGCCCCAGCATTTT. Protein: CASKLSFGVWAQPQHF.

The rearrangement uses TRBV7-2 and TRBJ2-7; no clear D gene. The CDR3 loop spans 14 amino acids. Trimming removed 1 base at V and 2 bases at J, with 9 bases between. Looked up from germline, CDR1 is SGHTA and CDR2 is FQGNSA. For the CDR3, the DNA is TGTGCCAGCAGCTTAGTTACGCCTACCTACGAGCAGTACTTC. Residues: CASSLVTPTYEQYF.

This chain connects TRBV5-1 to TRBJ2-3, with D possibly being TRBD2 (6 bases). This CDR3 has 14 residues. The V and J ends lost 0 bases and 5 bases respectively, with 10 bases between them. Germline loops: CDR1 SGHRS, CDR2 YFSETQ. The DNA of the CDR3 is TGCGCCAGCAGCTTGGCTAGCGTGGTAGATACGCAGTATTTT. Its translation is CASSLASVVDTQYF.

V and J are TRBV25-1 and TRBJ2-1, with 8 bases fitting TRBD2. The CDR3 loop spans 18 amino acids. Losses at the gene ends were 4 bases for V and 7 bases for J; bases not matched to a gene: 18. Germline CDR1 and CDR2: MGHDK and SYGVNS. The CDR3 region is CASSGKVTGTSLLNEQFF. The CDR3 DNA reads TGTGCCAGCAGTGGGAAGGTCACCGGGACTAGTCTCTTGAATGAGCAGTTCTTC.

The genes are TRBV4-2 and TRBJ2-2; 12 bases are shared with TRBD2. Germline CDR1 LGHNA, CDR2 YNFKEQ. V was clipped by 1 base and J by 5 bases; unmatched bases: 5. This CDR3 comprises 17 residues. The CDR3 DNA is TGTGCCAGCAGCCAAGTAGCGACTAGCGGGGGAACCGGGGAGCTGTTTTTT. This sequence encodes CASSQVATSGGTGELFF.

This clone was detected only a few times. The rearrangement links TRBV7-6 to TRBJ2-3; D remains ambiguous. Per the germline V gene, CDR1 is SGHVS and CDR2 is FNYEAQ. The CDR3 totals 15 residues. Trimming removed 1 base at V and 1 base at J, with 9 bases between. The CDR3 spells CASSLGPRGTDTQYF. Here the CDR3 DNA reads TGTGCCAGCAGCTTAGGGCCTCGGGGCACAGATACGCAGTATTTT.

The rearrangement uses TRBV5-1 and TRBJ2-5; TRBD2 aligns across 11 bases. This CDR3 contains 17 residues. CDR1 is SGHRS and CDR2 is YFSETQ in the germline V gene. V was pared by 4 bases and J by 5 bases, with 13 bases of the junction left unmatched. CDR3 residues: CASSLEFSGGAGETQYF. The CDR3 DNA sequence: TGCGCCAGCAGCCTCGAATTTAGCGGGGGGGCTGGTGAGACCCAGTACTTC.

V and J are TRBV5-1 and TRBJ1-2, with D maybe TRBD1 (6 bases). The germline V and J ends were trimmed by 6 bases and 5 bases, with 17 bases remaining between them. Germline V gene sequence: CDR1 SGHRS, CDR2 YFSETQ. This CDR3 has 14 residues. The CDR3, as DNA: TGCGCCAGCATAGCCCTTGGACAGCCATATGGCTACACCTTC. Its translation: CASIALGQPYGYTF.

The chain joins TRBV5-6 to TRBJ2-3; 7 nucleotides line up with TRBD2. Germline CDR1 is SGHDT and CDR2 is YYEEEE. The junction had 5 bases not matched to a gene; V was cut back by 4 bases and J by 0 bases. The CDR3 runs to 15 residues. The CDR3 region has the DNA TGTGCCAGCAGCCGACCTAGCGGAAGCACAGATACGCAGTATTTT. It specifies CASSRPSGSTDTQYF.